This TCR beta chain derives from a study of early T cells in non-severe SARS-CoV-2 infection. The V gene's germline CDR1 is SGHTA and CDR2 FQGNSA. The CDR3 has 13 residues. Trimming cost V 6 bases and J 8 bases; bases outside gene matches: 9. Each single cDNA molecule received a unique molecular identifier. TCRdb re-analysed the 5' RACE reads in MiXCR, keeping a single row per CDR3 protein. In the table there are fewer than 85,000 distinct CDR3 sequences, 12% of which are singletons. The origin of this receptor is an adult who was a healthcare worker with PCR-confirmed SARS-CoV-2 infection or an uninfected control (not recorded which). The source material was whole blood. This chain connects TRBV7-2 to TRBJ1-2; 7 nucleotides match TRBD1. CDR3 sequence reads: CASSVGQAQGYTF. The CDR3 DNA follows: TGTGCCAGCAGTGTTGGACAGGCTCAAGGCTACACCTTC.